This entry lists 6 T cell receptor beta chains sequenced from one sample in a study of PD-1 blockade in classical Hodgkin lymphoma. The sample's time point: cycle 4 day 1 (C4D1), after about 6 weeks of nivolumab. In every patient, relapse followed autologous stem cell transplantation, while exposure to brentuximab vedotin differed. The CD4+ T cells used were purified from thawed PBMCs through magnetic negative selection. Libraries were prepared by immunoSEQ multiplex PCR; TCRdb keeps only in-frame clonotypes and omits some of them. Of around 28,000 clones in the sample, 86% were seen once. Specimen: CD4+ T cells from blood, collected before the fourth cycle of nivolumab. These receptor sequences come from a human donor with classical Hodgkin lymphoma.

The chain recombines TRBV18 with TRBJ2-7, with 9 bases identical to TRBD1. Per the germline V gene, CDR1 is KGHSH and CDR2 is LQKENI. V was pared by 3 bases and J by 2 bases, with 5 bases of the junction left unmatched. The length of the CDR3 is 15 residues. The DNA for the CDR3 is TGTGCCAGCTCACCCCCTTGGGACAGGGCCTACGAGCAGTACTTC. It is translated as CASSPPWDRAYEQYF.

J is TRBJ2-3 and V is TRBV28; TRBD2 matches 13 bases. This CDR3 is 15 amino acids long. CDR1 and CDR2 from the germline V gene are MDHEN and SYDVKM. The junction had 4 bases not matched to a gene; V was cut back by 10 bases and J by 0 bases. CDR3 region: CATRLAGGSTDTQYF. The CDR3 DNA sequence: TGTGCCACCCGACTAGCGGGGGGTAGCACAGATACGCAGTATTTT.

V is TRBV11-2 and J is TRBJ2-5; the D gene is possibly TRBD1 (5 bases). The tail of the sequence fits TRBJ2-7 better, so the J call may be wrong. Per germline, CDR1 SGHAT and CDR2 FQNNGV. CDR3 size: 13 residues. Here the CDR3 reads CASTSRVSYEQYF. The CDR3 DNA reads TGTGCCAGTACGTCCAGGGTCTCGTACGAGCAGTACTTC.

The CDR3: CASSLGLEDSYEQYF. The CDR3, as DNA: TGTGCCAGCAGCTTGGGGCTCGAGGACTCCTACGAGCAGTACTTC. This rearrangement joins TRBV5-5 to TRBJ2-7; D is unresolved. V was cut by 0 bases and J by 0 bases, with 10 bases left in between. The CDR3 is 15 amino acids. Germline V gives CDR1 SGHKS, CDR2 YYEKEE (reference sequence).

This clone was counted a single time. Other DNA sequences in this specimen translate into the identical CDR3. J is TRBJ2-1 and V is TRBV7-9; maybe TRBD2 (5 bases). The germline V gene encodes CDR1 SEHNR and CDR2 FQNEAQ (reference sequence). The V gene lost 1 base and the J gene lost 0 bases, with 7 bases spanning the gap. The length of the CDR3 is 15 residues. CDR3 amino acids: CASSLVGSSYNEQFF. CDR3 coding DNA: TGTGCCAGCAGCTTAGTTGGGAGCTCCTACAATGAGCAGTTCTTC. The full variable domain, rest sourced from reference TRBV7-9 and TRBJ2-1, is DTGVSQNPRHKITKRGQNVTFRCDPISEHNRLYWYRQTLGQGPEFLTYFQNEAQLEKSRLLSDRFSAERPKGSFSTLEIQRTEQGDSAMYLCASSLVGSSYNEQFFGPGTRLTVL.

This chain links TRBV2 with TRBJ1-1; unclear D gene. CDR1 and CDR2 (germline): SNHLY, FYNNEI. This CDR3 is built from 13 residues. V shed 1 base and J shed 3 bases, with 6 bases lying between them. The CDR3 DNA is TGTGCCAGCAGTGAAGAAGTGTACACTGAAGCTTTCTTT. Protein: CASSEEVYTEAFF.